These 16 T cell receptor beta chains share one sample of origin, sequenced in a study of vaccination effects on CD4 cells after COVID-19 (dated by TCRdb to between 2021 and 2024). These receptors lack a known antigen. The ViraFEST assay stimulated PBMC with viral peptide pools and then used TCR sequencing to identify antigen-specific CD4+ T cell clonotypes by expansion. After around 11 days of culture, CD4+ T cells were isolated with the EasySep CD4+ T cell isolation kit. The absence of prior SARS-CoV-2 infection in healthy vaccine recipients was confirmed by negative nucleocapsid antibodies before and after vaccination. Library construction relied on the immunoSEQ multiplex PCR assay. The clones in this table, taken by TCRdb from immuneACCESS, are in-frame only. Not every clone is retained; where verified, under half of the shortfall comes from an unresolved V gene, and the cause of the rest is unknown. The sample includes about 71,000 clones, with approximately 80% observed a single time. The leading ten clones occupy 9.5% to 15% of the sample.

Sequencing used CD4+ T cells from PBMCs cultured with SARS-CoV-2 spike peptides, obtained before COVID-19 vaccination. What this sample's cell subset or site label stands for: SARS-CoV-2 spike overlapping peptide pool stimulation. Every receptor here comes from a human donor who received a COVID-19 vaccine.

Here the CDR3 DNA reads TGCGCCAGCAGGAGGTCGCATGAGCAGTTCTTC. As protein: CASRRSHEQFF. The chain recombines TRBV5-1 with TRBJ2-1; D ambiguous. This CDR3 has 11 amino acids. The V gene's germline CDR1 is SGHRS and CDR2 YFSETQ. V gave up 5 bases and J gave up 8 bases, with 8 bases separating them.

V gene TRBV5-1 combines with J gene TRBJ1-6; 7 nucleotides match TRBD1. Germline loops: CDR1 SGHRS, CDR2 YFSETQ. This CDR3 has 19 residues. V was clipped by 0 bases and J by 0 bases; unmatched bases: 9. CDR3 nucleotide sequence: TGCGCCAGCAGCTTGGGCCCTAGGACAGGTCGCTCCTATAATTCACCCCTCCACTTT. It translates to CASSLGPRTGRSYNSPLHF. Variable domain in full (rest from reference TRBV5-1 and TRBJ1-6): KAGVTQTPRYLIKTRGQQVTLSCSPISGHRSVSWYQQTPGQGLQFLFEYFSETQRNKGNFPGRFSGRQFSNSRSEMNVSTLELGDSALYLCASSLGPRTGRSYNSPLHFGNGTRLTVT.

This clone was counted only a few times. This chain connects TRBV2 to TRBJ2-1, with D possibly being TRBD2 (7 bases). This CDR3 has 13 amino acids. V lost 7 bases and J lost 10, with 17 bases in between. Germline V gene data show CDR1 as SNHLY and CDR2 as FYNNEI. Here the CDR3 DNA reads TGTGCCAGCATCTTTCGGGGGGCGGAAGAGCAGTTCTTC. It specifies CASIFRGAEEQFF. Together with reference TRBV2 and TRBJ2-1, the CDR3 gives the full variable domain: EPEVTQTPSHQVTQMGQEVILRCVPISNHLYFYWYRQILGQKVEFLVSFYNNEISEKSEIFDDQFSVERPDGSNFTLKIRSTKLEDSAMYFCASIFRGAEEQFFGPGTRLTVL.

The chain uses TRBV10-2 and TRBJ1-2; D gene uncertain. CDR1 is WSHSY and CDR2 is SAAADI in the germline V gene. The CDR3 has 13 amino acids. V was shortened by 1 base and J by 0 bases, with 3 bases between the two germline ends. Here the CDR3 reads CASSEWANYGYTF. DNA for the CDR3: TGCGCCAGCAGTGAGTGGGCTAACTATGGCTACACCTTC.

This clone has a single count. The chain uses TRBV12-5 and TRBJ2-1; D uncertain. The CDR3 consists of 12 residues. CDR1 LGHNT and CDR2 FRNRAP come from the germline V gene. V lost 5 bases to trimming and J lost 2 bases, with 4 bases between them. Here the CDR3 reads CASGLAYNEQFF. In DNA form, the CDR3 reads TGTGCTAGTGGTCTCGCCTACAATGAGCAGTTCTTC.

This clone has only a few counts. The V gene is TRBV7-3, the J gene TRBJ2-5; D possibly corresponds to TRBD1 (6 bases). The CDR3 is 13 residues long. Germline-derived CDR1 and CDR2 are SGHTA and FQGTGA. V lost 6 bases and J 2 bases, leaving 10 bases between the germline ends. CDR3 sequence reads: CASRGTSQETQYF. The CDR3 DNA is TGTGCCAGCAGGGGGACAAGTCAAGAGACCCAGTACTTC.

J is TRBJ2-3 and V is TRBV5-4; 8 nucleotides align to TRBD2. Trimming removed 1 base from V and 0 bases from J; junction bases left unmatched: 16. Germline CDR1 reads SGHNT; CDR2 reads YYREEE (reference sequence). This CDR3 has 20 residues. The CDR3 DNA follows: TGTGCCAGCAGCTTGATAGGCGGGGGGACCCTAGCGCCTAGCACAGATACGCAGTATTTT. Translated: CASSLIGGGTLAPSTDTQYF.

The chain uses TRBV19 and TRBJ2-1, with D unclear. Germline V CDR1 and CDR2: LNHDA, SQIVND (reference sequence). This CDR3 spans 12 amino acids. Trimming removed 4 bases at V and 9 bases at J, with 10 bases between. The CDR3 here is CASSTRFSEQFF. Here the CDR3 DNA reads TGTGCCAGTAGTACCCGTTTTAGTGAGCAGTTCTTC.

The V call is TRBV24-1, the J call TRBJ2-5; D is uncertain. Germline lookup yields CDR1 KGHDR and CDR2 SFDVKD. Trimming shortened V by 4 bases and J by 5 bases, and 10 bases separated the two germline ends. The CDR3 is 13 amino acids. The CDR3 DNA is TGTGCCACCAGTGACCCCAATGGGGAGACCCAGTACTTC. Its translation is CATSDPNGETQYF.

The V and J genes are TRBV6-5 and TRBJ2-2, with D perhaps assigned TRBD1 or TRBD2 (5 bases each). This CDR3 has 14 amino acids. Trimming stripped 4 bases from V and 4 bases from J, with 10 bases between. Germline-derived CDR1 and CDR2 are MNHEY and SVGAGI. CDR3 loop: CASSWDRFTGELFF. The CDR3 region has the DNA TGTGCCAGCAGTTGGGACCGGTTCACCGGGGAGCTGTTTTTT.

The chain carries TRBV7-8 and TRBJ2-3; D ambiguous. The CDR3 consists of 11 residues. CDR1 is SGHVS, CDR2 FQNEAQ, per germline. V gave up 4 bases and J gave up 7 bases, with 6 bases separating them. The CDR3 region is CASSSPNTQYF. CDR3 DNA sequence: TGTGCCAGCAGCTCTCCCAATACGCAGTATTTT.

This clone is a singleton in its sample. The chain carries TRBV5-1 and TRBJ1-2; D is possibly TRBD1 (5 bases). Germline V CDR1 and CDR2: SGHRS, YFSETQ. This CDR3 is built from 14 residues. V shed 4 bases and J shed 8 bases, with 18 bases lying between them. The DNA for the CDR3 is TGCGCCAGCAGCCCCGTGGGTGGGGCTCAGGGCTACACCTTC. Its translation: CASSPVGGAQGYTF.

As DNA, the CDR3 is TGTGCCACCAGTGATTGGCGGGGGGCATCACAAGAGACCCAGTACTTC. Its protein product is CATSDWRGASQETQYF. The chain carries TRBV24-1 and TRBJ2-5; 8 nucleotides align to TRBD2. The CDR3 extends over 16 amino acids. The V segment lost 2 bases and the J segment 2 bases; nucleotides outside the gene matches: 6. The germline V gene encodes CDR1 KGHDR and CDR2 SFDVKD.

The chain couples TRBV27 to TRBJ2-2; TRBD2 matches at 9 bases. The length of the CDR3 is 18 residues. Germline CDR1 is MNHEY and CDR2 is SMNVEV (reference sequence). The ends lost 1 base at V and 3 bases at J; junction bases unmatched: 9. In DNA, the CDR3 is TGTGCCAGCAGTTTATTCCTCCTAGCGGGGAAACACACCGGGGAGCTGTTTTTT. Protein sequence: CASSLFLLAGKHTGELFF.

The gene calls are TRBV6-5 and TRBJ2-3, with TRBD1 as a possible D gene (5 bases). Germline assignment: CDR1 MNHEY and CDR2 SVGAGI. This CDR3 is built from 15 residues. V lost 2 bases, J lost 4 bases, and 13 bases lay in between. The CDR3: CASSYRGRDADTQYF. The CDR3 DNA reads TGTGCCAGCAGTTACCGCGGCAGGGATGCAGATACGCAGTATTTT.

The CDR3 protein is CAWSATGGRQPQHF. In DNA form, the CDR3 reads TGTGCCTGGAGTGCGACAGGGGGCAGGCAGCCCCAGCATTTT. The V call is TRBV30, the J call TRBJ1-5; TRBD1 agrees at 10 bases. CDR1 and CDR2 from the germline V gene are GTSNPN and SVGIG (reference sequence). The J segment lost 7 bases and the V segment lost 1 base, leaving 4 bases of the junction unmatched. CDR3 size: 14 residues. Based on the CDR3 plus reference TRBV30 and TRBJ1-5, the full variable domain is SQTIHQWPATLVQPVGSPLSLECTVEGTSNPNLYWYRQAAGRGLQLLFYSVGIGQISSEVPQNLSASRPQDRQFILSSKKLLLSDSGFYLCAWSATGGRQPQHFGDGTRLSIL.